The rows below give T cell receptor beta chains drawn from one sample of a study of control samples from healthy donors and cancer patients. The assay was immunoSEQ multiplex PCR, and TCRdb's table has in-frame clones only and misses some. The data show more than 85,000 clones, about nine tenths seen once. The sequencing sample was made of blood. These receptors all stem from a human donor in good health. The donor label of this sample is uncertain. Both conserved end residues are part of each CDR3. Each record gives: clone size, J gene, V gene, D gene, CDR3 protein, CDR3 DNA. A D gene is named only where the DNA matches it firmly. Clone size, where shown, is once, few, many, or a class for clones that have expanded.

size: NA
J: TRBJ2-7
V: TRBV27
D: TRBD1
CDR3: CASSLNRGYEQYF
DNA: TGTGCCAGCAGCCTAAACAGGGGGTACGAGCAGTACTTC

size: NA
J: TRBJ2-3
V: TRBV6-6
D: NA
CDR3: CASSYQRESTDTQYF
DNA: TGTGCCAGCAGTTACCAGAGGGAATCCACAGATACGCAGTATTTT

size: once
J: TRBJ2-1
V: TRBV14
D: NA
CDR3: CASSQGSIFWGSRDNEQFF
DNA: TGTGCCAGCAGCCAAGGAAGTATCTTTTGGGGATCCCGCGACAATGAGCAGTTCTTC

size: once
J: TRBJ2-1
V: TRBV7-2
D: NA
CDR3: CASRARLARNEQFF
DNA: TGTGCCAGTCGGGCGAGGCTAGCGCGGAATGAGCAGTTCTTC

size: NA
J: TRBJ1-1
V: TRBV24-1
D: NA
CDR3: CATSDPGRSGGEAFF
DNA: TGTGCCACCAGTGATCCCGGACGGTCCGGGGGTGAAGCTTTCTTT

size: NA
J: TRBJ1-2
V: TRBV7-2
D: TRBD1
CDR3: CASSLIQGALNYGYTF
DNA: TGTGCCAGCAGCTTAATACAGGGGGCGCTCAACTATGGCTACACCTTC

size: NA
J: TRBJ2-5
V: TRBV25-1
D: NA
CDR3: CASSDQRGPQETQYF
DNA: TGTGCCAGCAGTGATCAAAGGGGACCGCAAGAGACCCAGTACTTC

size: NA
J: TRBJ2-5
V: TRBV2
D: TRBD1
CDR3: CASEGQGTLIAGETQYF
DNA: TGTGCCAGCGAGGGACAGGGGACATTGATTGCCGGCGAGACCCAGTACTTC

size: NA
J: TRBJ1-2
V: TRBV5-4
D: NA
CDR3: CASSTTGGDGYTF
DNA: TGTGCCAGCAGCACCACGGGGGGGGATGGCTACACCTTC

size: NA
J: TRBJ2-5
V: TRBV11-2
D: NA
CDR3: CASSFGSAETQYF
DNA: TGTGCCAGCAGCTTTGGGAGTGCGGAGACCCAGTACTTC

size: few
J: TRBJ2-3
V: TRBV19
D: TRBD2
CDR3: CASSRLAGGADTQYF
DNA: TGTGCCAGTAGTAGACTAGCGGGGGGTGCAGATACGCAGTATTTT

size: NA
J: TRBJ2-6
V: TRBV6-5
D: NA
CDR3: CASSYIGHSGANVLTF
DNA: TGTGCCAGCAGTTACATAGGACACTCTGGGGCCAACGTCCTGACTTTC

size: few
J: TRBJ1-5
V: TRBV19
D: NA
CDR3: CASTPRGSDQPQHF
DNA: TGTGCCAGTACCCCCAGGGGCTCGGATCAGCCCCAGCATTTT

size: NA
J: TRBJ2-3
V: TRBV24-1
D: NA
CDR3: CATSDLVGGLEDTQYF
DNA: TGTGCCACCAGTGATTTAGTGGGGGGGCTGGAAGATACGCAGTATTTT

size: once
J: TRBJ1-4
V: TRBV19
D: NA
CDR3: CASRAGPYPNEKLFF
DNA: TGTGCCAGTAGGGCAGGGCCTTATCCTAATGAAAAACTGTTTTTT

size: NA
J: TRBJ1-6
V: TRBV27
D: NA
CDR3: CASSSTSGPNNSPLHF
DNA: TGTGCCAGCAGTTCCACTTCGGGACCCAATAATTCACCCCTCCACTTT

size: NA
J: TRBJ2-7
V: TRBV4-1
D: NA
CDR3: CASSQDFPGSSYEQYF
DNA: TGCGCCAGCAGCCAAGATTTTCCCGGGAGCTCCTACGAGCAGTACTTC

size: NA
J: TRBJ2-5
V: TRBV29-1
D: TRBD2
CDR3: CSVEERGGSETQYF
DNA: TGCAGCGTTGAAGAGCGGGGGGGGTCGGAGACCCAGTACTTC

size: once
J: TRBJ2-5
V: TRBV7-9
D: NA
CDR3: CASSSGLSQETQYF
DNA: TGTGCCAGCAGCTCCGGACTGAGTCAAGAGACCCAGTACTTC

size: medium-sized
J: TRBJ1-1
V: TRBV6-5
D: TRBD1
CDR3: CASSYSPGGDTEAFF
DNA: TGTGCCAGCAGTTACTCCCCAGGGGGGGACACTGAAGCTTTCTTT

size: NA
J: TRBJ2-1
V: TRBV7-3
D: NA
CDR3: CASSLFRGADNEQFF
DNA: TGTGCCAGCAGCTTATTCCGGGGGGCTGACAATGAGCAGTTCTTC

size: NA
J: TRBJ1-5
V: TRBV18
D: NA
CDR3: CASSDNEGNQPQHF
DNA: TGTGCCAGCTCAGACAACGAGGGAAATCAGCCCCAGCATTTT

size: NA
J: TRBJ1-1
V: TRBV18
D: NA
CDR3: CASSSTRVDTEAFF
DNA: TGTGCCAGCTCATCGACCCGGGTGGACACTGAAGCTTTCTTT

size: NA
J: TRBJ1-5
V: TRBV7-8
D: NA
CDR3: CASSLKGNQPQHF
DNA: TGTGCCAGCAGTCTTAAGGGGAATCAGCCCCAGCATTTT

size: NA
J: TRBJ1-5
V: TRBV18
D: NA
CDR3: CASSPGTGKNQPQHF
DNA: TGTGCCAGCTCACCCGGGACTGGGAAAAATCAGCCCCAGCATTTT

size: NA
J: TRBJ2-2
V: TRBV12-3/TRBV12-4
D: NA
CDR3: CASSLGYRELFF
DNA: TGTGCCAGCAGTTTAGGATACCGGGAGCTGTTTTTT

size: NA
J: TRBJ2-7
V: TRBV18
D: TRBD1
CDR3: CASSPRGPNEQYF
DNA: TGTGCCAGCTCACCAAGGGGGCCAAACGAGCAGTACTTC

size: NA
J: TRBJ2-1
V: TRBV6-6
D: NA
CDR3: CASSGANRVDGNEQFF
DNA: TGTGCCAGCAGTGGTGCCAACAGGGTCGATGGCAATGAGCAGTTCTTC

size: NA
J: TRBJ2-7
V: TRBV28
D: NA
CDR3: CASSTAGTYEQYF
DNA: TGTGCCAGCAGTACCGCAGGGACCTACGAGCAGTACTTC

size: NA
J: TRBJ1-4
V: TRBV11-2
D: NA
CDR3: CASSSQGILGNEKLFF
DNA: TGTGCCAGCAGCTCCCAGGGGATTTTGGGTAATGAAAAACTGTTTTTT

size: NA
J: TRBJ2-3
V: TRBV10-3
D: TRBD1
CDR3: CATAAGTGEDTQYF
DNA: TGTGCCACGGCCGCCGGGACAGGGGAGGATACGCAGTATTTT

size: NA
J: TRBJ1-4
V: TRBV4-1
D: NA
CDR3: CASSQGGPLGEKLFF
DNA: TGCGCCAGCAGCCAAGGAGGACCCTTGGGGGAAAAACTGTTTTTT

size: NA
J: TRBJ1-2
V: TRBV4-1
D: TRBD1
CDR3: CASSQGDSRYGYTF
DNA: TGCGCCAGCAGCCAAGGGGACAGTCGGTATGGCTACACCTTC

size: NA
J: TRBJ1-4
V: TRBV28
D: TRBD1
CDR3: CASSTTGDAKKLFF
DNA: TGTGCCAGCAGTACAACAGGGGACGCAAAAAAACTGTTTTTT

size: NA
J: TRBJ1-5
V: TRBV2
D: NA
CDR3: CASSVGVGQPQHF
DNA: TGTGCCAGCAGTGTGGGGGTAGGGCAGCCCCAGCATTTT

size: NA
J: TRBJ1-3
V: TRBV10-3
D: NA
CDR3: CAISDRGDGNTIYF
DNA: TGTGCCATCAGTGACCGAGGGGACGGAAACACCATATATTTT

size: NA
J: TRBJ1-6
V: TRBV7-8
D: NA
CDR3: CASSSTGSTNNSPLHF
DNA: TGTGCCAGCAGCTCTACAGGCTCGACTAACAATTCACCCCTCCACTTT

size: NA
J: TRBJ2-6
V: TRBV6-5
D: NA
CDR3: CASFRAGANVLTF
DNA: TGTGCCAGCTTCCGGGCTGGGGCCAACGTCCTGACTTTC

size: NA
J: TRBJ2-3
V: TRBV9
D: NA
CDR3: CASSPSEGTSTDTQYF
DNA: TGTGCCAGCAGCCCGTCTGAGGGGACTAGCACAGATACGCAGTATTTT

size: few
J: TRBJ1-6
V: TRBV27
D: TRBD1
CDR3: CASSHTGTGNSPLHF
DNA: TGTGCCAGCAGCCACACCGGGACAGGGAATTCACCCCTCCACTTT

size: NA
J: TRBJ1-1
V: TRBV27
D: NA
CDR3: CASSNGGRNTEAFF
DNA: TGTGCCAGCAGTAATGGTGGGAGGAACACTGAAGCTTTCTTT

size: NA
J: TRBJ1-5
V: TRBV30
D: TRBD1
CDR3: CAWGRDREGQPQHF
DNA: TGTGCCTGGGGAAGGGACAGGGAAGGTCAGCCCCAGCATTTT

size: NA
J: TRBJ1-2
V: TRBV12-3/TRBV12-4
D: TRBD1
CDR3: CASRSTGKDGYTF
DNA: TGTGCCAGCAGGTCGACAGGGAAAGATGGCTACACCTTC

size: NA
J: TRBJ2-1
V: TRBV14
D: NA
CDR3: CASSQDQKGSSYNEQFF
DNA: TGTGCCAGCAGCCAAGATCAGAAGGGATCATCCTACAATGAGCAGTTCTTC

size: NA
J: TRBJ1-1
V: TRBV19
D: TRBD1
CDR3: CASTPGGHTEAFF
DNA: TGTGCCAGTACTCCAGGGGGCCACACTGAAGCTTTCTTT

size: NA
J: TRBJ1-2
V: TRBV28
D: NA
CDR3: CASSLTHYGYTF
DNA: TGTGCCAGCAGTTTAACGCACTATGGCTACACCTTC

size: NA
J: TRBJ1-5
V: TRBV27
D: NA
CDR3: CASSSRQLHQPQHF
DNA: TGTGCCAGCAGCTCCAGACAGTTACATCAGCCCCAGCATTTT

size: NA
J: TRBJ2-2
V: TRBV6-5
D: TRBD2
CDR3: CASRGGAGEIGELFF
DNA: TGTGCCAGCAGGGGAGGGGCAGGTGAGATCGGGGAGCTGTTTTTT

size: NA
J: TRBJ2-2
V: TRBV4-1
D: NA
CDR3: CASSQSDFGITGELFF
DNA: TGCGCCAGCAGCCAGAGCGATTTTGGGATTACCGGGGAGCTGTTTTTT

size: NA
J: TRBJ1-5
V: TRBV6-5
D: NA
CDR3: CASMAATYSNQPQHF
DNA: TGTGCCAGCATGGCAGCAACTTATAGCAATCAGCCCCAGCATTTT

size: NA
J: TRBJ1-2
V: TRBV5-1
D: NA
CDR3: CASSFGEYGYTF
DNA: TGCGCCAGCAGCTTCGGGGAGTATGGCTACACCTTC

size: NA
J: TRBJ1-4
V: TRBV10-3
D: NA
CDR3: CAAGGVNEKLFF
DNA: TGTGCCGCCGGGGGTGTTAATGAAAAACTGTTTTTT

size: NA
J: TRBJ1-4
V: TRBV2
D: NA
CDR3: CASSQQGYNEKLFF
DNA: TGTGCCAGCAGCCAACAGGGTTATAATGAAAAACTGTTTTTT

size: NA
J: TRBJ2-7
V: TRBV3-1/TRBV3-2
D: NA
CDR3: CASSQAQTAAYEQYF
DNA: TGTGCCAGCAGCCAAGCACAGACGGCTGCCTACGAGCAGTACTTC

size: few
J: TRBJ1-6
V: TRBV6-5
D: NA
CDR3: CASSTGRGPLHF
DNA: TGTGCCAGCAGTACTGGAAGGGGACCCCTCCACTTT

size: NA
J: TRBJ2-2
V: TRBV27
D: NA
CDR3: CASSPWEYTGELFF
DNA: TGTGCCAGCAGTCCATGGGAGTACACCGGGGAGCTGTTTTTT

size: NA
J: TRBJ2-2
V: TRBV5-5
D: NA
CDR3: CASSSMPGSGELFF
DNA: TGTGCCAGCAGTTCGATGCCAGGGTCCGGGGAGCTGTTTTTT

size: NA
J: TRBJ2-7
V: TRBV28
D: TRBD2
CDR3: CASVYSGGSYEQYF
DNA: TGTGCCAGCGTTTATAGCGGGGGCTCCTACGAGCAGTACTTC

size: once
J: TRBJ1-2
V: TRBV10-3
D: NA
CDR3: CAISPGGPANYGYTF
DNA: TGTGCCATCAGCCCGGGGGGACCAGCTAACTATGGCTACACCTTC

size: NA
J: TRBJ2-2
V: TRBV6-6
D: NA
CDR3: CASSYYRPNTGELFF
DNA: TGTGCCAGCAGTTACTACAGGCCTAACACCGGGGAGCTGTTTTTT